Listed here are 2 T cell receptor beta chains from one sample, sequenced in a study of CD8 T cells in ankylosing spondylitis. Study conclusions and caveats: For ankylosing spondylitis blood, a TCR beta motif of seven to nine highly homologous variants appeared characteristic.

Which antigens these TCRs recognize remains unknown. TCRdb redid the calling of the 5' RACE reads with MiXCR, one entry per CDR3 protein. This table holds 700,000 to 1,000,000 distinct CDR3 sequences, about an eighth found once. What was sequenced was blood, either unsorted or a sorted T cell fraction (not recorded which). Receptors originate from a male donor with ankylosing spondylitis.

This clonotype was seen repeatedly, ten times or more. The chain employs TRBV7-2 and TRBJ2-6; D not resolved. Trimming removed 2 bases at V and 2 bases at J, with 1 base between. This CDR3 region has 13 residues. The germline gives CDR1 SGHTA, CDR2 FQGNSA. The CDR3 sequence is CASSLPGANVLTF. Here the CDR3 DNA reads TGTGCCAGCAGCTTACCTGGGGCCAACGTCCTGACTTTC.

This clonotype was counted between two and nine times. V usage is TRBV6-1 and J usage is TRBJ2-2, with no clear D. The germline V gene has CDR1 MNHNS and CDR2 SASEGT. V shed 6 bases and J shed 3 bases, with 11 bases lying between them. This CDR3 is built from 14 residues. CDR3 loop: CASRFRTYTGELFF. CDR3 DNA: TGTGCCAGCAGATTCCGGACGTACACCGGGGAGCTGTTTTTT.